This record covers a single T cell receptor beta chain. Libraries were prepared by immunoSEQ multiplex PCR; TCRdb keeps only in-frame clonotypes and omits some of them. Of 300,000 to 450,000 clones in the sample, about 90% are singletons; the top ten hold 1.5% to 2.5%. Donors were grouped by their self-reported clinical history. This specimen belongs to a study of blood T cell repertoires in COVID-19. Study context: PBMCs, B-cell-depleted T cells, or T cells were the source of the cDNA or gDNA that made up the material.

J gave up 8 bases and V 6 bases, and 7 bases lay outside the gene matches. Looked up from germline, CDR1 is SQVTM and CDR2 is ANQGSEA. The CDR3 runs 14 residues. This clonotype was sampled from a man aged 35 to 55 in a cohort exposed to, infected with or recovered from COVID-19 (not recorded which). The specimen was PBMCs or T cells enriched from blood (not recorded which). The chain recombines TRBV29-1 with TRBJ2-4, with 13 bases matching TRBD2. The CDR3 protein is CSVRTSGGNDIQYF. The DNA of the CDR3 is TGCAGCGTCCGGACTAGCGGGGGCAATGACATTCAGTACTTC.